A selection of T cell receptor beta chains follows, all from one sample in a study of CD8+CD57+ T cells in acquired aplastic anemia. MiXCR, run by TCRdb on the reads, gives a single entry per CDR3 protein. This repertoire shows over 150,000 distinct CDR3 sequences, more than 45% found once; its top ten account for approximately 3%. The material sequenced was sorted CD4+, CD8+, or CD8+CD57+ T cells (not recorded which) from PBMCs. The receptors here all came from a human donor with aplastic anemia. CDR3s include the opening cysteine and the closing phenylalanine or tryptophan. The D gene is left open where the match is weak. Clone size is not always given. Where it is, it says once, few, many or a class for expanded clones.

D gene	J gene	clone size	CDR3 length	V gene	CDR3 DNA	CDR3 protein
NA	TRBJ1-2	NA	13	TRBV10-3	TGTGCCATCAGTGAGCCTTCAAGGGATGGCTACACCTTC	CAISEPSRDGYTF
TRBD1	TRBJ2-7	NA	15	TRBV19	TGTGCCAGTAGTATGCAGACAGGGGCTCACCACGAGCAGTACTTC	CASSMQTGAHHEQYF
NA	TRBJ2-7	NA	11	TRBV5-8	TGTGCCAGCAGCCCCACGTGGGAGCAGTACTTC	CASSPTWEQYF
NA	TRBJ1-5	few	15	TRBV28	TGTGCCAGCAGTTCCCGCCGGTCGGATCGGGACCGCCAGCATTTT	CASSSRRSDRDRQHF
NA	TRBJ1-6	many	14	TRBV7-9	TGTGCCAGCAGCTTAGAAGGGTATAATTCACCCCTCCACTTT	CASSLEGYNSPLHF
TRBD2	TRBJ2-1	NA	16	TRBV25-1	TGTGCCAGCAGTGAGATGGGCGGGAGCTCCTACAATGAGCAGTTCTTC	CASSEMGGSSYNEQFF
NA	TRBJ1-5	many	14	TRBV5-1	TGCGCCAGCAGCGAAGGACAAGGCGATCAGCCCCAGCATTTT	CASSEGQGDQPQHF
NA	TRBJ1-1	few	11	TRBV29-1	TGCAGCGTTGTATCCGGGGTAGAAGCTTTCTTT	CSVVSGVEAFF
NA	TRBJ1-2	NA	15	TRBV9	TGTGCCAGCAGCGTAGCTTTCTCCCTCGGGTATGGCTACACCTTC	CASSVAFSLGYGYTF
TRBD2	TRBJ2-7	many	15	TRBV20-1	TGCAGTGCTTTAGATCTAGCGGGAGGCTCCTACGAGCAGTACTTC	CSALDLAGGSYEQYF
NA	TRBJ1-2	many	13	TRBV7-8	TGTGCCAGCAGCCCGGAAGACAGCTATGGCTACACCTTC	CASSPEDSYGYTF
NA	TRBJ1-5	NA	12	TRBV19	TGTGCCAGTAGTTCTGTACCTGGGCCCCAGCATTTT	CASSSVPGPQHF
NA	TRBJ1-5	many	15	TRBV3-1	TGTGCCAGCAGCCTCGGGACACCTAGCAATCAGCCCCAGCATTTT	CASSLGTPSNQPQHF